The 26 T cell receptor beta chains in this list originate from one sample, sequenced in a study of T cell responses to AZD1222 COVID-19 vaccine. Sequenced by immunoSEQ multiplex PCR; TCRdb stores in-frame clones only, minus some. The sample consists of some 140,000 clones, roughly 87% of them appearing once. The starting material was peripheral blood, obtained 28 days after the second AZD1222 dose. These receptors were obtained from an adult who received the AZD1222 COVID-19 vaccine.

The genes are TRBV19 and TRBJ1-1, with D tentatively TRBD1 (6 bases). Germline loops: CDR1 LNHDA, CDR2 SQIVND (reference sequence). The CDR3 totals 15 residues. V was pared by 7 bases and J by 2 bases, with 17 bases between. CDR3 in amino acids: CASTTGSLTNTEAFF. CDR3 DNA sequence: TGTGCCAGTACCACAGGGAGCTTAACAAACACTGAAGCTTTCTTT. Drawing the rest from reference TRBV19 and TRBJ1-1, the complete variable domain is DGGITQSPKYLFRKEGQNVTLSCEQNLNHDAMYWYRQDPGQGLRLIYYSQIVNDFQKGDIAEGYSVSREKKESFPLTVTSAQKNPTAFYLCASTTGSLTNTEAFFGQGTRLTVV.

The V and J genes are TRBV4-3 and TRBJ2-3; D call uncertain. V dropped 1 base and J dropped 0 bases, with 11 bases sitting between them. The CDR3 spans 16 residues. Per germline, CDR1 LGHNA and CDR2 YSLEER. The CDR3 DNA reads as TGCGCCAGCAGCCAAGCGTTTCGCTCCAGCACAGATACGCAGTATTTT. This sequence encodes CASSQAFRSSTDTQYF.

Note on this clone: One end of the junction varies from germline; a read error may be responsible. V and J are TRBV6-4 and TRBJ2-7, with 7 bases matching TRBD1. The CDR3 length is 16 residues. The germline V gene has CDR1 MRHNA and CDR2 SNTAGT. CDR3 region: CASNDEQGPAAYEQYF. The CDR3 bases are TGTGCCAGCAATGACGAACAGGGGCCAGCCGCCTACGAGCAGTACTTC.

This chain joins TRBV7-8 and TRBJ2-7; tentatively, D is TRBD1 (6 bases). CDR3 length: 16 residues. Germline CDR1 SGHVS, CDR2 FQNEAQ. The V end was cut by 4 bases, the J end by 2 bases, with 18 bases between. CDR3 coding DNA: TGTGCCAGCAGCTACGGAGCGTTAGGGGGTACCTACGAGCAGTACTTC. Its protein is CASSYGALGGTYEQYF.

The chain employs TRBV29-1 and TRBJ2-1; a possible D gene is TRBD1 (5 bases). The CDR3 length is 14 residues. Per germline, CDR1 SQVTM and CDR2 ANQGSEA. The V end lost 3 bases, the J end lost 5 bases, and 14 bases lay between the germline ends. The CDR3 loop is CSVDGRAKDNEQFF. CDR3 nucleotides: TGCAGCGTTGACGGCAGGGCCAAGGACAATGAGCAGTTCTTC.

The rearrangement links TRBV12-3 or TRBV12-4 to TRBJ1-2; D not certain. The CDR3 runs to 13 residues. The ends were cut back, 7 bases at V and 5 bases at J, with 14 bases in the middle. CDR3: CASTNREEYGYTF. CDR3 DNA: TGTGCCAGCACCAATAGGGAAGAGTATGGCTACACCTTC.

The rearrangement uses TRBV6-5 and TRBJ1-1; 7 bases line up with TRBD1. The germline gives CDR1 MNHEY, CDR2 SVGAGI. The CDR3 totals 14 residues. The J segment lost 3 bases and the V segment lost 4 bases, leaving 5 bases of the junction unmatched. This CDR3 is CASSLTGTDTEAFF. CDR3 nucleotide sequence: TGTGCCAGCAGTTTGACAGGGACGGACACTGAAGCTTTCTTT.

V usage is TRBV27 and J usage is TRBJ2-1, with D possibly TRBD2 on 6 matching bases. The V gene lost 5 bases and the J gene lost 1 base, with 12 bases spanning the gap. Germline V CDR1 and CDR2: MNHEY, SMNVEV (reference sequence). This CDR3 is 15 amino acids long. CDR3 coding DNA: TGTGCCAGCAGTGCGACTAGTGGGTCCTACAATGAGCAGTTCTTC. It translates to CASSATSGSYNEQFF.

This clone was picked up a small number of times. The rearrangement uses TRBV2 and TRBJ1-4, with a possible D match to TRBD1 (6 bases). The CDR3 is 15 amino acids. Germline CDR1 SNHLY, CDR2 FYNNEI. Trimming shortened V by 0 bases and J by 7 bases, and 12 bases separated the two germline ends. The CDR3 protein is CASSEASRGGEKLFF. Here the CDR3 DNA reads TGTGCCAGCAGTGAAGCGTCCAGGGGAGGTGAAAAACTGTTTTTT.

The chain links TRBV5-4 to TRBJ1-3, with 9 nucleotides matching TRBD1. The junction had 4 bases not matched to a gene; V was cut back by 2 bases and J by 4 bases. CDR1 and CDR2 (germline): SGHNT, YYREEE (reference sequence). CDR3 length: 15 residues. The CDR3 sequence is CASSLTGGGGNTIYF. The CDR3 DNA sequence: TGTGCCAGCAGCTTAACAGGGGGCGGGGGAAACACCATATATTTT.

The rearrangement uses TRBV10-3 and TRBJ1-5; 9 bases fit TRBD1. In germline, CDR1 is ENHRY, CDR2 SYGVKD. This CDR3 contains 15 residues. V lost 6 bases and J lost 5; bases outside the gene matches: 8. The CDR3 here is CAIRSGTGSDQPQHF. In DNA, the CDR3 is TGTGCCATCAGATCCGGGACAGGGTCGGATCAGCCCCAGCATTTT.

The chain carries TRBV29-1 and TRBJ1-5; tentatively, D is TRBD1 (5 bases). CDR3 length: 13 amino acids. Germline V lookup: CDR1 SQVTM, CDR2 ANQGSEA. V was shortened by 6 bases and J by 1 base, with 10 bases between the two germline ends. The CDR3 DNA reads as TGCAGCGTGGGACCGGGGAGCAATCAGCCCCAGCATTTT. Translating gives CSVGPGSNQPQHF.

The V gene is TRBV19, the J gene TRBJ1-1; the D gene is possibly TRBD1 (5 bases). Trimming left V 7 bases short and J 0 bases short, with 12 bases between. The germline CDR1 and CDR2 sequences are LNHDA and SQIVND (reference sequence). CDR3 length: 14 residues. CDR3 amino acids: CASKRRDVNTEAFF. In DNA form, the CDR3 reads TGTGCCAGTAAGCGCAGGGATGTGAACACTGAAGCTTTCTTT.

The chain combines TRBV19 with TRBJ1-5; TRBD1 agrees at 9 bases. There are 14 residues in the CDR3. CDR1 is LNHDA and CDR2 is SQIVND in the germline V gene (reference sequence). V gave up 4 bases and J gave up 7 bases; unmatched junction bases: 5. The CDR3 here is CASSTDRGRQPQHF. DNA for the CDR3: TGTGCCAGTAGTACGGACAGGGGAAGACAGCCCCAGCATTTT.

In its sample, this clone was seen once. The chain employs TRBV3-1 (or the pseudogene TRBV3-2) and TRBJ1-5, with D tentatively TRBD1 (5 bases). The CDR3 runs 12 residues. Deletions cut 3 bases from V and 5 bases from J, with 5 bases between. Germline-derived CDR1 and CDR2 are LGHDT and YNNKEL (reference sequence). CDR3 region: CASSHRDQPQHF. The CDR3 DNA sequence: TGTGCCAGCAGCCACAGGGATCAGCCCCAGCATTTT.

Turning to this clone: Other DNA sequences in the sample encode the same CDR3. The chain has TRBV5-1 and TRBJ2-7; 11 nucleotides align to TRBD2. The germline V gene encodes CDR1 SGHRS and CDR2 YFSETQ. V dropped 3 bases and J dropped 2; count of bases not matched to a gene: 1. There are 14 residues in the CDR3. The DNA for the CDR3 is TGCGCCAGCAGCTCGACTAGCGGGGCCTACGAGCAGTACTTC. Its translation is CASSSTSGAYEQYF.

V and J are TRBV12-3 or TRBV12-4 and TRBJ1-2, with a weak D call TRBD1 (6 bases). The CDR3 extends over 13 amino acids. The germline V and J ends were trimmed by 3 bases and 4 bases, with 9 bases remaining between them. The CDR3 sequence: CASSLNRVYGYTF. CDR3 sequence (DNA): TGTGCCAGCAGTTTGAACAGGGTCTATGGCTACACCTTC.

This sequence joins TRBV7-9 and TRBJ2-5; TRBD1 is a possible D gene (5 bases). V lost 3 bases and J lost 2, with 13 bases in between. The CDR3 loop spans 15 amino acids. Germline CDR1 is SEHNR and CDR2 is FQNEAQ (reference sequence). The CDR3 coding sequence is TGTGCCAGCAGCTTTTACTTATCAGGGCAAGAGACCCAGTACTTC. Translation gives CASSFYLSGQETQYF.

The genes are TRBV27 and TRBJ1-2; 8 bases are shared with TRBD1. Germline CDR1 reads MNHEY; CDR2 reads SMNVEV (reference sequence). There are 16 residues in the CDR3. The trim removed 5 bases at V and 8 bases at J, leaving 16 bases unmatched. The CDR3 nucleotides are TGTGCCAGCAGTCCAATCACCGGGACAGGACTCAGGGGCTACACCTTC. Translating it yields CASSPITGTGLRGYTF.

This clone has a single count. The chain uses TRBV5-1 and TRBJ2-2; 10 nucleotides agree with TRBD1. Germline assignment: CDR1 SGHRS and CDR2 YFSETQ. V lost 4 bases, J lost 7 bases, and 4 bases stayed unmatched. The CDR3 length is 14 residues. CDR3 loop: CASSPGTGDGELFF. Written as DNA, the CDR3 is TGCGCCAGCAGCCCCGGGACAGGGGACGGGGAGCTGTTTTTT. Combining the CDR3 with reference TRBV5-1 and TRBJ2-2 gives the whole variable domain KAGVTQTPRYLIKTRGQQVTLSCSPISGHRSVSWYQQTPGQGLQFLFEYFSETQRNKGNFPGRFSGRQFSNSRSEMNVSTLELGDSALYLCASSPGTGDGELFFGEGSRLTVL.

This clone has just one count. V gene TRBV3-1 (or the pseudogene TRBV3-2) combines with J gene TRBJ2-1; D might be TRBD1 (5 bases). Germline CDR1 LGHDT, CDR2 YNNKEL (reference sequence). With 4 bases removed from V and 4 bases from J, the gap between germline ends came to 11 bases. This CDR3 has 14 amino acids. DNA of the CDR3: TGTGCCAGCAGCCGAGAGACAGATTACAATGAGCAGTTCTTC. Protein: CASSRETDYNEQFF.

This chain links TRBV3-1 (or the pseudogene TRBV3-2) with TRBJ2-3, with 9 bases fitting TRBD2. The V gene end was trimmed by 3 bases and the J gene end by 2 bases; junction bases not matched to a gene: 6. Germline V gene lookup returns CDR1 LGHDT and CDR2 YNNKEL (reference sequence). The CDR3 is 16 residues long. CDR3 DNA sequence: TGTGCCAGCAGCCATTCTAGCGGGACCAACACAGATACGCAGTATTTT. This translates into CASSHSSGTNTDTQYF.

J is TRBJ2-5 and V is TRBV5-1, with D perhaps matching TRBD2 (6 bases). Germline V gene lookup returns CDR1 SGHRS and CDR2 YFSETQ. The V end lost 0 bases, the J end lost 0 bases, and 9 bases lay between the germline ends. This CDR3 region has 15 residues. CDR3 sequence: CASSLGTTYQETQYF. The CDR3 nucleotides are TGCGCCAGCAGCTTGGGGACTACCTACCAAGAGACCCAGTACTTC.

This chain joins TRBV7-9 and TRBJ1-5; TRBD1 might be the D (6 bases). V shed 5 bases and J shed 0 bases, with 23 bases lying between them. Germline CDR1 and CDR2: SEHNR and FQNEAQ (reference sequence). CDR3 length: 19 residues. CDR3 DNA: TGTGCCAGCAGCGGGGATGGGGGGCGCCGCCTATATAGCAATCAGCCCCAGCATTTT. Translation: CASSGDGGRRLYSNQPQHF.

V is TRBV10-2 and J is TRBJ1-2; D perhaps matches TRBD1 (6 bases). Germline CDR1 and CDR2: WSHSY and SAAADI. The V end was cut by 2 bases, the J end by 4 bases, with 11 bases between. The CDR3 extends over 14 amino acids. The CDR3 sequence: CASSEQAGVYGYTF. The CDR3 nucleotides are TGCGCCAGCAGTGAGCAGGCAGGGGTCTATGGCTACACCTTC.

This clone was counted a few times. CDR3 sequence (DNA): TGTGCCAGCAGCCTAAGAGCGGCTAATGAAAAACTGTTTTTT. This sequence encodes CASSLRAANEKLFF. The V gene is TRBV3-1 (or the pseudogene TRBV3-2), the J gene TRBJ1-4; D gene unclear. The germline gives CDR1 LGHDT, CDR2 YNNKEL (reference sequence). The V end was cut by 4 bases, the J end by 3 bases, with 9 bases between. The CDR3 is 14 residues long.